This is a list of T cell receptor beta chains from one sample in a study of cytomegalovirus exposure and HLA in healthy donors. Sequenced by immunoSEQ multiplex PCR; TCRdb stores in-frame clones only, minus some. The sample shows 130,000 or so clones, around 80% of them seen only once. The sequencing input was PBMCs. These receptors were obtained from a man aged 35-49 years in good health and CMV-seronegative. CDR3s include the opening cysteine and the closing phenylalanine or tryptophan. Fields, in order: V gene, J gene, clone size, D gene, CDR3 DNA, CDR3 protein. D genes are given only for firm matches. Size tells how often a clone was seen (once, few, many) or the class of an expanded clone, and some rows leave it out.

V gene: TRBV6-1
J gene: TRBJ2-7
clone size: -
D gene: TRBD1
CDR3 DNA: TGTGCCAGCAGTCCCCAGGGGGCAATCTACGAGCAGTACTTC
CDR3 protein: CASSPQGAIYEQYF

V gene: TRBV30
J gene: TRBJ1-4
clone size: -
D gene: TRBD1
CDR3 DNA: TGTGCCTGGAGCCGGGACAGGAATGAAAAACTGTTTTTT
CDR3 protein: CAWSRDRNEKLFF

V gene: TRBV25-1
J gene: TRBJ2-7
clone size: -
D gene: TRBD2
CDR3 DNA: TGTGCCAGCAGTGAAGCGGGAGGGCCCAACGAGCAGTACTTC
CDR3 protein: CASSEAGGPNEQYF

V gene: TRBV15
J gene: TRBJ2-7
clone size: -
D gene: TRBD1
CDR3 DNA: TGTGCCACCAGCTTACAGGGGAAGCAGTACTTC
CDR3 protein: CATSLQGKQYF

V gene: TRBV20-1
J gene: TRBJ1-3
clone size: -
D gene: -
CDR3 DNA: TGCAGTGCTAGAGTTAGAAACACCATATATTTT
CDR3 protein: CSARVRNTIYF

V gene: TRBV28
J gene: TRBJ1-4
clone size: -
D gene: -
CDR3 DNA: TGTGCCTGCAGGGAGCGAGTTAATGAAAAACTGTTTTTT
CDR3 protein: CACRERVNEKLFF

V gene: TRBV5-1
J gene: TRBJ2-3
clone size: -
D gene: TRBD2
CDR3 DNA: TGCGCCAGCAGCCCTCAACCTAAGAGCGGGGGGGCCGCAGATACGCAGTATTTT
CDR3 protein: CASSPQPKSGGAADTQYF

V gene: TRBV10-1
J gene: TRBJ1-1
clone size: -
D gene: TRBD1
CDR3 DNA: TGCGCCAGCAGTGAGGGCTCCCAGGTCGGACAGGGACTGAACACTGAAGCTTTCTTT
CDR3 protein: CASSEGSQVGQGLNTEAFF

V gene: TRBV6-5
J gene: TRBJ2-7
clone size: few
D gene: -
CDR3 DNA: TGTGCCAGCAGTGCTGACAGGTTCTCCTACGAGCAGTACTTC
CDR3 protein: CASSADRFSYEQYF

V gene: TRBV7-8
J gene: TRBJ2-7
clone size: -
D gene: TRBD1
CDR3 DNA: TGTGCCAGCAGCTTAGAGCAGGGGGCCTACGAGCAGTACTTC
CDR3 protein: CASSLEQGAYEQYF

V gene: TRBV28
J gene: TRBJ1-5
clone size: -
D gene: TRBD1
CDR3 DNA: TGTGCCAGCAAAGGGGGCTACAATCAGCCCCAGCATTTT
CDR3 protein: CASKGGYNQPQHF

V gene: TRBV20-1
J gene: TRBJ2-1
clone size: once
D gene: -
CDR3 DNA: TGCAGTGCTGAGGGTTCTGAGCAGTTCTTC
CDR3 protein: CSAEGSEQFF

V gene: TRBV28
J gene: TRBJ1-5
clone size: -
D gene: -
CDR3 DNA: TGTGCCAGCAGAGGGGGAAATCAGCCCCAGCATTTT
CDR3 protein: CASRGGNQPQHF

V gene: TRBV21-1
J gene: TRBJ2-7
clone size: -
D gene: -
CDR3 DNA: TGTGCCAGCAGCAGACCTGGGACAGAACCCTACGAGCAGTACTTC
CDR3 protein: CASSRPGTEPYEQYF

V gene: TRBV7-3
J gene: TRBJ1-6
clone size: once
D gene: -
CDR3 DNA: TGTGCCAGCAGCCAAACGGGGGATTCACCCCTCCACTTT
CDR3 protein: CASSQTGDSPLHF

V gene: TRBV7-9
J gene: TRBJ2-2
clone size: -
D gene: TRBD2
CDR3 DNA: TGTGCCAGCAGCTTAGGTGGGAGGGCGAACACCGGGGAGCTGTTTTTT
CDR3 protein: CASSLGGRANTGELFF

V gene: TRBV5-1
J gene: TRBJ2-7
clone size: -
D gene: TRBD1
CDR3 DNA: TGCGCCAGCGGCGGCGGGACAGGGGTTTCCTACGAGCAGTACTTC
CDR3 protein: CASGGGTGVSYEQYF

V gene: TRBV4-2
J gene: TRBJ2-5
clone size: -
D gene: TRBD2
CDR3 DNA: TGTGCCAGCAGCCAAGATCGGGTCGGGGGTCTAGCGGGAGAGACCCAGTACTTC
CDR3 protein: CASSQDRVGGLAGETQYF

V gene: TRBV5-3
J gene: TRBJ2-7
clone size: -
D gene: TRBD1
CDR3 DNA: TGTGCCAGAAGCTCCAGGACAGGGAGCTACGAGCAGTACTTC
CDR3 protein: CARSSRTGSYEQYF

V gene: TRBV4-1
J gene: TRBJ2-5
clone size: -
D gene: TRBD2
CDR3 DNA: TGCGCCAGCAGCCAGGCTAGCGGGGGCCGGACCGGGTGGACCCAGTACTTC
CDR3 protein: CASSQASGGRTGWTQYF

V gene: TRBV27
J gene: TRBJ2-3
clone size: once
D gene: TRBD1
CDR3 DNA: TGTGCCAGCAGTTTATCGACAGGGATCACAGATACGCAGTATTTT
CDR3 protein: CASSLSTGITDTQYF

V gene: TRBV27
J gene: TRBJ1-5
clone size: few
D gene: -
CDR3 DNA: TGTGCCAGCAGTTTATGGGCAGGGAATCAGCCCCAGCATTTT
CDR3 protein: CASSLWAGNQPQHF

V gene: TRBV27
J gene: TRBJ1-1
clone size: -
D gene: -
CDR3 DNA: TGTGCCAGTCACGGGATGAACACTGAAGCTTTCTTT
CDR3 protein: CASHGMNTEAFF

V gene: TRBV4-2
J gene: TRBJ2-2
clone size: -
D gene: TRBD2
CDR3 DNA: TGTGCCAGCAGCCCCGGTTTAGCGGGAAACACCGGGGAGCTGTTTTTT
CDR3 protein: CASSPGLAGNTGELFF

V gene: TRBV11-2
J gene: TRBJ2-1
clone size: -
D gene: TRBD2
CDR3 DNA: TGTGCCAGCACCCTCAGGGGAGATCGGACTAGCGGGATTTATGAGCAGTTCTTC
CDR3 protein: CASTLRGDRTSGIYEQFF

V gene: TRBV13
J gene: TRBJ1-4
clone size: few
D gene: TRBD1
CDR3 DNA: TGTGCCAGCAGTTCAGGGGGCGCAACTAATGAAAAACTGTTTTTT
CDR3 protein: CASSSGGATNEKLFF

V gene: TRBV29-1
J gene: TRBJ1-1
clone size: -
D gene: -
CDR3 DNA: TGCAGCGTTGTGTGGTACAGCCCTATGAACACTGAAGCTTTCTTT
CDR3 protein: CSVVWYSPMNTEAFF

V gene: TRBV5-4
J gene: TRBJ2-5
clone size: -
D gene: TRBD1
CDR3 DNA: TGTGCCAGCAGCTTCACACCGACAGGGGGAGGGGAGACCCAATACTTC
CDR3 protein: CASSFTPTGGGETQYF

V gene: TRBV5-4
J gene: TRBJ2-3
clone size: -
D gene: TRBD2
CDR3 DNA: TGTGCCAGCAGCTCCGGACTAGCGGGAGTGGGGGTCACAGATACGCAGTATTTT
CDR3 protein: CASSSGLAGVGVTDTQYF

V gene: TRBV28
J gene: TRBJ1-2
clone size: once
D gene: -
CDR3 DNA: TGTGCCAGCAGTTTAATTGGGGCCACCGGCTACACCTTC
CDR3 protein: CASSLIGATGYTF

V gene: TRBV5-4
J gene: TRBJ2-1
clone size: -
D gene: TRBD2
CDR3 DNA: TGTGCCAGCAGCTTGTCCTTAGCGGGAGGGCCCGATGAGCAGTTCTTC
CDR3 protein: CASSLSLAGGPDEQFF

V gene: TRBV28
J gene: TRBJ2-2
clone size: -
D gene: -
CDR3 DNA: TGTGCCAGCAGACTACAGGGGAACACCGGGGAGCTGTTTTTT
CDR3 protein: CASRLQGNTGELFF